Listed here are 22 T cell receptor beta chains from one sample, sequenced in a study of cytomegalovirus exposure and HLA in healthy donors. Sequenced by immunoSEQ multiplex PCR; TCRdb stores in-frame clones only, minus some. The table lists 70,000 or so clones, less than 95% of them singletons, with roughly 0.94% in the top ten. Material: PBMCs. These TCRs come from a woman aged 18-35 years in good health and CMV-seronegative.

This clone was counted a single time. V usage is TRBV11-2 and J usage is TRBJ2-2, with 8 nucleotides matching TRBD1. The CDR3 loop spans 15 amino acids. Trimming at V came to 5 bases and at J to 7 bases, leaving 9 bases not matched to a gene. Germline CDR1 is SGHAT and CDR2 is FQNNGV. The CDR3 region has the DNA TGTGCCAGCAGCCCAGGACAGGGAAGGGGCGGGGAGCTGTTTTTT. Translation gives CASSPGQGRGGELFF.

V usage is TRBV4-3 and J usage is TRBJ2-3; possibly TRBD2 for D (7 bases). V dropped 0 bases and J dropped 4 bases, with 17 bases sitting between them. This CDR3 spans 17 amino acids. Germline CDR1 and CDR2: LGHNA and YSLEER. The CDR3 DNA sequence: TGCGCCAGCAGCCAAGAAGGGGGGGGGATCCCGCCAGATACGCAGTATTTT. Translated, it gives CASSQEGGGIPPDTQYF.

V usage is TRBV10-3 and J usage is TRBJ2-1; no definite D call. Germline CDR1 is ENHRY and CDR2 is SYGVKD. This CDR3 is 16 amino acids long. Trimming left V 6 bases short and J 5 bases short, with 20 bases between. The CDR3 spells CAIRDLMRNANNEQFF. The CDR3 bases are TGTGCCATCAGAGATCTTATGAGGAACGCCAACAATGAGCAGTTCTTC.

The V call is TRBV27, the J call TRBJ2-1; 12 nucleotides line up with TRBD2. The CDR3 is 13 residues long. The V and J ends lost 5 bases and 9 bases, in that order; junction bases with no gene match: 2. Germline values: CDR1 MNHEY, CDR2 SMNVEV (reference sequence). CDR3 sequence (DNA): TGTGCCAGCAGTCGACTAGCGGGAGTTGAGCAGTTCTTC. This gives the protein CASSRLAGVEQFF.

The gene calls are TRBV5-6 and TRBJ2-1; 10 bases line up with TRBD2. The junction had 10 bases not matched to a gene; V was cut back by 6 bases and J by 10 bases. This CDR3 has 14 residues. In germline, CDR1 is SGHDT, CDR2 YYEEEE. Here the CDR3 reads CASTLGLAGVEQFF. The CDR3 DNA reads as TGTGCCAGCACCCTGGGGCTAGCGGGAGTGGAGCAGTTCTTC.

V gene TRBV2 combines with J gene TRBJ1-4, with 7 bases that match TRBD1. The germline V gene encodes CDR1 SNHLY and CDR2 FYNNEI. V was pared by 2 bases and J by 16 bases, with 7 bases of the junction left unmatched. The CDR3 is 12 residues long. The CDR3 protein is CASSETRDRRFF. The DNA for the CDR3 is TGTGCCAGCAGTGAAACCCGGGACAGAAGGTTTTTT.

The sample holds one count of this clone. The rearrangement joins TRBV27 to TRBJ2-5, with 9 bases lining up with TRBD2. The CDR3 is 17 amino acids. V lost 3 bases, J lost 1 base, and 9 bases stayed unmatched. The germline CDR1 and CDR2 sequences are MNHEY and SMNVEV (reference sequence). The CDR3 is CASSLLAGRRSQETQYF. The CDR3 DNA reads TGTGCCAGCAGTTTGCTAGCGGGACGGAGGTCCCAAGAGACCCAGTACTTC.

The chain links TRBV11-1 to TRBJ2-7; 11 nucleotides agree with TRBD2. Trimming removed 5 bases from V and 0 bases from J; junction bases left unmatched: 3. Germline V gene lookup returns CDR1 SGHAT and CDR2 FQDESV (reference sequence). The CDR3 has 15 residues. The CDR3, as DNA: TGTGCCAGCAGCACTAGCGGGGGCAACTCCTACGAGCAGTACTTC. Amino acids: CASSTSGGNSYEQYF.

This clone appeared once. The J gene is TRBJ2-2, the V gene TRBV27, with D unresolved. The germline V and J ends were trimmed by 6 bases and 0 bases, with 5 bases remaining between them. This CDR3 is 13 amino acids long. Germline V gene data show CDR1 as MNHEY and CDR2 as SMNVEV (reference sequence). This CDR3 is CASRTANTGELFF. CDR3 DNA: TGTGCCAGCAGAACAGCGAACACCGGGGAGCTGTTTTTT.

The chain combines TRBV18 with TRBJ2-5; 8 bases map to TRBD1. The CDR3 length is 15 residues. CDR1 and CDR2 from the germline V gene are KGHSH and LQKENI. Losses at the gene ends were 3 bases for V and 5 bases for J; bases not matched to a gene: 8. CDR3 sequence reads: CASSPFTTGEETQYF. The DNA for the CDR3 is TGTGCCAGCTCACCTTTCACGACAGGGGAGGAGACCCAGTACTTC.

The rearrangement joins TRBV10-3 to TRBJ2-7; maybe TRBD2 (5 bases). Germline V gives CDR1 ENHRY, CDR2 SYGVKD. This CDR3 spans 11 amino acids. The V end lost 10 bases, the J end lost 4 bases, and 11 bases lay between the germline ends. CDR3 coding DNA: TGTGCCACCTTAGACTATTACGAGCAGTACTTC. Amino acid sequence: CATLDYYEQYF.

The chain combines TRBV28 with TRBJ2-7, with 9 bases aligning to TRBD1. CDR3 length: 15 amino acids. Unmatched junction bases numbered 9, after V lost 6 bases and J lost 3 bases. Germline V gene lookup returns CDR1 MDHEN and CDR2 SYDVKM. The CDR3 DNA reads TGTGCCAGCAGCCCCGGGACAGGGTGGAACTACGAGCAGTACTTC. Translating gives CASSPGTGWNYEQYF.

This chain uses TRBV13 with TRBJ1-2; 10 bases are a match to TRBD1. With 3 bases clipped from V and 7 bases from J, the junction kept 8 bases outside the gene matches. Looked up from germline, CDR1 is PRHDT and CDR2 is FYEKMQ (reference sequence). The CDR3 is 15 residues long. The CDR3 region is CASSFDRGPRTGYTF. The CDR3 DNA sequence: TGTGCCAGCAGCTTTGACAGGGGGCCGAGGACTGGCTACACCTTC.

The CDR3 is CASSLRGARNSPLHF. Here the CDR3 DNA reads TGTGCCAGCAGTTTACGGGGGGCGCGAAATTCACCCCTCCACTTT. V usage is TRBV27 and J usage is TRBJ1-6, with D possibly TRBD1 on 6 matching bases. V lost 2 bases and J 7 bases, leaving 12 bases between the germline ends. Germline lookup yields CDR1 MNHEY and CDR2 SMNVEV (reference sequence). The CDR3 has 15 amino acids.

This chain uses TRBV11-2 with TRBJ2-3; 11 bases agree with TRBD2. The junction had 8 bases not matched to a gene; V was cut back by 5 bases and J by 4 bases. The CDR3 consists of 16 residues. Looked up from germline, CDR1 is SGHAT and CDR2 is FQNNGV. The CDR3 sequence is CASSVIAGGPSDTQYF. The CDR3, as DNA: TGTGCCAGCAGCGTAATAGCGGGGGGGCCCTCAGATACGCAGTATTTT.

In DNA, the CDR3 is TGTGCCAGTAGTATCTTCACCGGGGAGCTGTTTTTT. Protein: CASSIFTGELFF. The chain has TRBV19 and TRBJ2-2; D unresolved. The CDR3 totals 12 residues. The germline V and J ends were trimmed by 3 bases and 4 bases, with 3 bases remaining between them. Germline V gene sequence: CDR1 LNHDA, CDR2 SQIVND (reference sequence).

This clone was counted only a few times. The chain carries TRBV6-5 and TRBJ2-1; 11 bases are a match to TRBD2. J lost 7 bases, V lost 0 bases, and 5 bases had no gene match. The CDR3 consists of 16 residues. Germline CDR1 is MNHEY and CDR2 is SVGAGI. The CDR3 is CASSYSLAGAGNEQFF. CDR3 coding DNA: TGTGCCAGCAGTTACTCACTAGCGGGAGCGGGGAATGAGCAGTTCTTC.

J is TRBJ1-3 and V is TRBV28; weak D call: TRBD1 (6 bases). The CDR3 has 14 residues. V gave up 6 bases and J gave up 6 bases, with 15 bases separating them. Germline V lookup: CDR1 MDHEN, CDR2 SYDVKM. The CDR3 DNA is TGTGCCAGCAGCCCCGGGGGGCGCGAAAACACCATATATTTT. Its translation is CASSPGGRENTIYF.

This rearrangement joins TRBV4-3 to TRBJ2-1; D may be TRBD2 (6 bases). The germline CDR1 and CDR2 sequences are LGHNA and YSLEER. Trimming pared 1 base from V and 1 base from J, leaving 11 bases between. The CDR3 length is 16 residues. CDR3 amino acids: CASSQGGDFSYNEQFF. The CDR3 DNA reads TGCGCCAGCAGCCAAGGTGGGGACTTTTCCTACAATGAGCAGTTCTTC.

The CDR3 loop reads CASSLTGADNEQFF. For the CDR3, the DNA is TGCGCCAGCAGTTTGACTGGGGCCGACAATGAGCAGTTCTTC. This sequence joins TRBV5-1 and TRBJ2-1, with D possibly TRBD1 on 5 matching bases. The CDR3 loop spans 14 amino acids. V shed 5 bases and J shed 5 bases, with 14 bases lying between them. CDR1 and CDR2 from the germline V gene are SGHRS and YFSETQ.

The V gene is TRBV18, the J gene TRBJ1-1; the match to TRBD1 covers 8 bases. The germline V gene encodes CDR1 KGHSH and CDR2 LQKENI. This CDR3 is built from 14 residues. With 6 bases clipped from V and 5 bases from J, the junction kept 8 bases outside the gene matches. CDR3 sequence reads: CASSQTGEWTEAFF. The CDR3 DNA reads TGTGCCAGCTCCCAGACAGGGGAGTGGACTGAAGCTTTCTTT. The whole variable domain, filled in from reference TRBV18 and TRBJ1-1, reads NAGVMQNPRHLVRRRGQEARLRCSPMKGHSHVYWYRQLPEEGLKFMVYLQKENIIDESGMPKERFSAEFPKEGPSILRIQQVVRGDSAAYFCASSQTGEWTEAFFGQGTRLTVV.

V and J are TRBV5-1 and TRBJ1-3, with 8 bases lining up with TRBD1. The CDR3 has 14 amino acids. The V and J ends lost 0 bases and 5 bases, in that order; junction bases with no gene match: 1. Germline CDR1 is SGHRS and CDR2 is YFSETQ. The CDR3 DNA follows: TGCGCCAGCAGCTTGGGACAGGGGCGAAACACCATATATTTT. Its protein is CASSLGQGRNTIYF.